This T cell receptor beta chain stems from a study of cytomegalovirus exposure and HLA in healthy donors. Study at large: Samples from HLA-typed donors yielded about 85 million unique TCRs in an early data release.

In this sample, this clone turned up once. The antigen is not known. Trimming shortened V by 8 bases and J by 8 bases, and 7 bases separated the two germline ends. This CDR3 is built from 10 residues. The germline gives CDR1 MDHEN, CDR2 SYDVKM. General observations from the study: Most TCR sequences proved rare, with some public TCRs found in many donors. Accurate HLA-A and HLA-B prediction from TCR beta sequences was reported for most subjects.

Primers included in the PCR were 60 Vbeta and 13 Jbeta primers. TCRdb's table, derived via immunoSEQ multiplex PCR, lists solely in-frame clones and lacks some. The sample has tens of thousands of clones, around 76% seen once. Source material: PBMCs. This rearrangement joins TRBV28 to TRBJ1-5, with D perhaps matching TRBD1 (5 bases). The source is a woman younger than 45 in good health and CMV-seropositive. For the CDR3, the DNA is TGTGCCAGCGGGGGGAAGCCCCAGCATTTT. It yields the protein CASGGKPQHF.